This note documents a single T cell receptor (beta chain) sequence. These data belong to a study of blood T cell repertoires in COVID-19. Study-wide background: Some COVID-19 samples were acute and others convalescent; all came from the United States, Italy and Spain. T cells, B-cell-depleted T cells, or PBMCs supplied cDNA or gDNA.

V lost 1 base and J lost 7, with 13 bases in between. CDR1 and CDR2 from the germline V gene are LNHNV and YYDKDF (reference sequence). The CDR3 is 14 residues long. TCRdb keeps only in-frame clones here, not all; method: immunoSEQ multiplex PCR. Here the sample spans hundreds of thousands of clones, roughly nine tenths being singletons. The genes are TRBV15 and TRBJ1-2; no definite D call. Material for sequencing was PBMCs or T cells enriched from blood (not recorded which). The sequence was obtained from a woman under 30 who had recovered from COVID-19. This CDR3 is CATSRGSLSGGYTF. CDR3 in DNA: TGTGCCACCAGCAGAGGGAGTCTCTCCGGTGGCTACACCTTC.